Below, 10 T cell receptor beta chains from the same sample are listed, as sequenced in a study of blood T cell repertoires in COVID-19 (TCRdb year 2020). The library was built by means of the immunoSEQ multiplex PCR assay. Entries here come from immuneACCESS through TCRdb and include only in-frame sequences with V and J called. Some clones fail to appear in such tables; in the studies checked, an unresolved V gene covers under half of the shortfall, and the cause of the remainder is unknown. The sample table contains roughly 130,000 clones; only one count was recorded for about 80% of them. The ten biggest clones cover about 16% of the sample. The sequencing sample was made of peripheral blood. These receptors originate from a woman aged 45-65 years with acute or convalescent COVID-19.

The gene calls are TRBV6-1 and TRBJ1-5; the D is unclear. Germline-derived CDR1 and CDR2 are MNHNS and SASEGT. This CDR3 is 16 amino acids long. V lost 2 bases, J lost 7 bases, and 18 bases lay in between. Written as DNA, the CDR3 is TGTGCCAGCAGTGAAAAGGGAGGGAAACTGGCCCAGCCCCAGCATTTT. It yields the protein CASSEKGGKLAQPQHF.

The rearrangement uses TRBV6-1 and TRBJ1-3; D unresolved. V gave up 3 bases and J gave up 4 bases, with 7 bases separating them. The length of the CDR3 is 13 residues. Looked up from germline, CDR1 is MNHNS and CDR2 is SASEGT. This chain's CDR3 is CASSDGLGNTIYF. DNA of the CDR3: TGTGCCAGCAGTGACGGGTTAGGAAACACCATATATTTT.

The chain recombines TRBV19 with TRBJ2-3; 11 bases are shared with TRBD1. Germline loops: CDR1 LNHDA, CDR2 SQIVND (reference sequence). The V gene end was trimmed by 5 bases and the J gene end by 3 bases; junction bases not matched to a gene: 4. The CDR3 length is 15 residues. As DNA, the CDR3 is TGTGCCAGTAGTCCGGGACAGGGGGGAACAGATACGCAGTATTTT. This encodes CASSPGQGGTDTQYF.

The chain combines TRBV15 with TRBJ2-7; 8 bases line up with TRBD1. Per the germline V gene, CDR1 is LNHNV and CDR2 is YYDKDF (reference sequence). J lost 3 bases, V lost 3 bases, and 1 base had no gene match. The CDR3 sequence is 13 residues long. CDR3 sequence: CATSRGQVYEQYF. CDR3 nucleotides: TGTGCCACCAGCAGGGGACAGGTCTACGAGCAGTACTTC.

The chain is built from TRBV11-2 and TRBJ1-6; D is possibly TRBD1 (5 bases). Looked up from germline, CDR1 is SGHAT and CDR2 is FQNNGV. The CDR3 loop spans 13 amino acids. Trimming left V 5 bases short and J 11 bases short, with 13 bases between. DNA for the CDR3: TGTGCCAGCAGCGCCATATCGGGGGCACCCCTCCACTTT. This translates into CASSAISGAPLHF.

This chain joins TRBV25-1 and TRBJ1-2; no reliable D call. V gave up 4 bases and J gave up 2 bases, with 8 bases separating them. Germline CDR1 reads MGHDK; CDR2 reads SYGVNS. The CDR3 loop spans 13 amino acids. The CDR3 DNA sequence: TGTGCCAGCAGTGGGACTCACAACTATGGCTACACCTTC. Protein product: CASSGTHNYGYTF.

J is TRBJ1-2 and V is TRBV13; a weak D match, TRBD1 (5 bases). V was trimmed by 0 bases and J by 5 bases, leaving 7 bases between them. The CDR3 is 13 residues long. Germline V gives CDR1 PRHDT, CDR2 FYEKMQ (reference sequence). The CDR3 coding sequence is TGTGCCAGCAGCTTAGGACAGGTTTATGGCTACACCTTC. Protein: CASSLGQVYGYTF.

The chain employs TRBV3-1 (or the pseudogene TRBV3-2) and TRBJ2-2; 7 bases map to TRBD1. Germline lookup yields CDR1 LGHDT and CDR2 YNNKEL (reference sequence). V was clipped by 3 bases and J by 7 bases; unmatched bases: 8. This CDR3 has 15 amino acids. Written as DNA, the CDR3 is TGTGCCAGCAGCCAGCTAAGACAGGGTCTCGGGGAGCTGTTTTTT. Translation gives CASSQLRQGLGELFF.

CDR3 region: CASSPADRENGYTF. CDR3 DNA sequence: TGTGCCAGCTCACCAGCCGACAGGGAAAATGGCTACACCTTC. The chain employs TRBV18 and TRBJ1-2; 7 bases are shared with TRBD1. The CDR3 spans 14 residues. J lost 6 bases, V lost 2 bases, and 6 bases had no gene match. Germline loops: CDR1 KGHSH, CDR2 LQKENI.

This rearrangement joins TRBV21-1 to TRBJ1-3; the table's D gene call, TRBD1, was not cross checked with the DNA. TRBV21-1 is listed as a pseudogene. CDR3 size: 19 residues. CDR3 sequence: CASSIRRETAEYSGNTIYF. The CDR3 coding sequence is TGTGCCAGCAGCATCCGGAGAGAGACAGCTGAATACTCTGGAAACACCATATATTTT.